The 20 T cell receptor beta chains in this list originate from one sample, sequenced in a study of shared clonotypes between healthy human individuals. Naive CD8 cells lacked CD45RO and underwent positive selection for CCR7, leaving out terminally differentiated effector memory CD45RA+ cells. Assay used: immunoSEQ multiplex PCR; TCRdb lists only in-frame clones, some missing. The sample lists about 2.1 million clones; approximately 92% were seen once. The sample was naive CD8+ T cells from PBMCs. These receptors were taken from a man aged 18 to 35 in good health. Some clones in this sample may be carry-over from other donors' samples.

This clone was seen once. The chain couples TRBV27 to TRBJ2-1; TRBD2 agrees at 9 bases. After removal of 7 bases from V and 8 bases from J, the junction contained 15 bases not matched to a gene. The CDR3 is made up of 16 amino acids. Per germline, CDR1 MNHEY and CDR2 SMNVEV (reference sequence). The CDR3 coding sequence is TGTGCCAGCACCGCCGGGGCTAGCGGGACAAAGGATGAGCAGTTCTTC. Protein: CASTAGASGTKDEQFF.

The count of this clone is one. The chain couples TRBV28 to TRBJ2-4; TRBD1 is a possible D gene (6 bases). Germline CDR1 is MDHEN and CDR2 is SYDVKM. This CDR3 is built from 14 residues. Trimming pared 3 bases from V and 9 bases from J, leaving 15 bases between. The DNA for the CDR3 is TGTGCCAGCAGTTTGAGGGGGTATTGGGGCATTCAGTACTTC. It yields the protein CASSLRGYWGIQYF.

This rearrangement joins TRBV15 to TRBJ1-5; D is unresolved. The V end lost 0 bases, the J end lost 0 bases, and 6 bases lay between the germline ends. In germline, CDR1 is LNHNV, CDR2 YYDKDF (reference sequence). This CDR3 is 15 amino acids long. The CDR3 region is CATSRDWYSNQPQHF. DNA of the CDR3: TGTGCCACCAGCAGAGATTGGTATAGCAATCAGCCCCAGCATTTT.

The chain couples TRBV19 to TRBJ2-3, with 9 bases that match TRBD2. The CDR3 runs 16 residues. Trimming removed 1 base from V and 3 bases from J; junction bases left unmatched: 5. CDR1 and CDR2 (germline): LNHDA, SQIVND (reference sequence). The chain's CDR3 is CASSIGTSAVTDTQYF. In DNA, the CDR3 is TGTGCCAGTAGTATAGGGACTAGCGCGGTGACAGATACGCAGTATTTT.

This clone was counted once. This sequence joins TRBV27 and TRBJ2-4; D may be TRBD1 (6 bases). The CDR3 is made up of 15 amino acids. Trimming removed 3 bases from V and 1 base from J, with 10 bases in between. Germline assignment: CDR1 MNHEY and CDR2 SMNVEV (reference sequence). In DNA, the CDR3 is TGTGCCAGCAGTTTGGCAGGGGATGCCAAAAACATTCAGTACTTC. Residues: CASSLAGDAKNIQYF.

CDR3 sequence reads: CASSPRDNEKLFF. DNA for the CDR3: TGTGCCAGCAGCCCTAGGGATAATGAAAAACTGTTTTTT. This sequence joins TRBV7-9 and TRBJ1-4; D is ambiguous. This CDR3 spans 13 amino acids. The germline CDR1 and CDR2 sequences are SEHNR and FQNEAQ (reference sequence). V lost 5 bases to trimming and J lost 4 bases, with 8 bases between them.

The CDR3 DNA is TGTGCCAGCTCACCACCGTCGGACGGCTACGAGCAGTACTTC. This sequence encodes CASSPPSDGYEQYF. This chain joins TRBV18 and TRBJ2-7; D gene unclear. V dropped 0 bases and J dropped 3 bases, with 9 bases sitting between them. Germline CDR1 and CDR2: KGHSH and LQKENI. The CDR3 is 14 amino acids.

The chain links TRBV15 to TRBJ2-5, with D maybe TRBD2 (6 bases). This CDR3 has 14 amino acids. Trimming took off 4 bases at V and 5 bases at J, with 14 bases between the two ends. Germline loops: CDR1 LNHNV, CDR2 YYDKDF (reference sequence). CDR3 in amino acids: CATSIGRESETQYF. In DNA, the CDR3 is TGTGCCACCAGCATCGGACGGGAGTCGGAGACCCAGTACTTC.

This clone has only one observation. The chain carries TRBV18 and TRBJ2-3, with D possibly matching TRBD2 (6 bases). Germline assignment: CDR1 KGHSH and CDR2 LQKENI. CDR3 length equals 16 residues. Trimming left V 6 bases short and J 4 bases short, with 20 bases between. The CDR3 protein is CASSPPAGSSPDTQYF. The CDR3 nucleotides read TGTGCCAGCTCCCCCCCCGCCGGGAGCTCCCCAGATACGCAGTATTTT. Full variable domain (remainder filled in from reference TRBV18 and TRBJ2-3): NAGVMQNPRHLVRRRGQEARLRCSPMKGHSHVYWYRQLPEEGLKFMVYLQKENIIDESGMPKERFSAEFPKEGPSILRIQQVVRGDSAAYFCASSPPAGSSPDTQYFGPGTRLTVL.

The CDR3 DNA sequence: TGTGCCAGCAGCAGAAGCGGGAGAGTTTTAGCCGGGGAGCTGTTTTTT. Its protein product is CASSRSGRVLAGELFF. V is TRBV9 and J is TRBJ2-2, with 8 bases matching TRBD2. Germline trimming cut 4 bases from V and 6 bases from J; bases unmatched to any gene: 11. The CDR3 is 16 residues long. In germline, CDR1 is SGDLS, CDR2 YYNGEE.

The chain combines TRBV30 with TRBJ2-5; possible D gene TRBD1, 6 bases. The last part of the DNA fits TRBJ2-7 better; the J call may be wrong. Germline CDR1 reads GTSNPN; CDR2 reads SVGIG (reference sequence). The CDR3 extends over 14 amino acids. The CDR3 is CAWSYGGPTYEQYF. CDR3 nucleotides: TGTGCCTGGAGTTATGGGGGCCCAACCTACGAGCAGTACTTC.

This chain uses TRBV19 with TRBJ2-1, with D perhaps TRBD2 (6 bases). This CDR3 has 15 residues. Germline assignment: CDR1 LNHDA and CDR2 SQIVND (reference sequence). V was trimmed by 1 base and J by 6 bases, leaving 13 bases between them. The CDR3 nucleotides read TGTGCCAGTAGTATAGTTGGGACTTCGAGCAATGAGCAGTTCTTC. Amino acid sequence: CASSIVGTSSNEQFF.

This chain connects TRBV5-6 to TRBJ2-1, with D maybe TRBD2 (6 bases). Germline-derived CDR1 and CDR2 are SGHDT and YYEEEE. This CDR3 comprises 17 residues. V was trimmed by 4 bases and J by 0 bases, leaving 17 bases between them. The CDR3 reads CASSPSLAVNSYNEQFF. The DNA of the CDR3 is TGTGCCAGCAGCCCGTCCTTAGCGGTAAACTCCTACAATGAGCAGTTCTTC.

The rearrangement joins TRBV2 to TRBJ2-1; TRBD1 matches at 10 bases. Trimming removed 6 bases from V and 9 bases from J; junction bases left unmatched: 11. Germline V lookup: CDR1 SNHLY, CDR2 FYNNEI. CDR3 size: 15 residues. The CDR3 is CASRDRGVLPAEQFF. The DNA for the CDR3 is TGTGCCAGCAGGGACAGGGGGGTCCTACCAGCTGAGCAGTTCTTC.

V is TRBV5-1 and J is TRBJ2-7; D may be TRBD2 (5 bases). Germline V CDR1 and CDR2: SGHRS, YFSETQ. The CDR3 length is 17 residues. V was shortened by 0 bases and J by 2 bases, with 18 bases between the two germline ends. This chain's CDR3 is CASSLAVEEPITYEQYF. The CDR3, as DNA: TGCGCCAGCAGCTTGGCCGTGGAGGAGCCTATCACCTACGAGCAGTACTTC.

The chain is built from TRBV19 and TRBJ1-1, with 9 bases identical to TRBD1. With 8 bases clipped from V and 4 bases from J, the junction kept 11 bases outside the gene matches. From germline, CDR1 is LNHDA and CDR2 SQIVND (reference sequence). The CDR3 runs to 15 residues. As DNA, the CDR3 is TGTGCCAGTCGTCCCGGGACAGGGTTAATCACTGAAGCTTTCTTT. Amino acid sequence: CASRPGTGLITEAFF.

The rearrangement links TRBV6-1 to TRBJ2-7; no firm D call. V was trimmed by 4 bases and J by 6 bases, leaving 19 bases between them. The CDR3 sequence is 15 residues long. Germline V gene sequence: CDR1 MNHNS, CDR2 SASEGT. The CDR3 spells CASSVGPRPAREQYF. CDR3 in DNA: TGTGCCAGCAGTGTCGGTCCACGTCCGGCCCGCGAGCAGTACTTC.

The V call is TRBV28, the J call TRBJ1-2; no reliable D call. Trimming shortened V by 5 bases and J by 7 bases, and 20 bases separated the two germline ends. The length of the CDR3 is 15 residues. CDR1 is MDHEN and CDR2 is SYDVKM in the germline V gene. The CDR3 DNA sequence: TGTGCCAGCAGTCTAAAGTATGGGCATTTAGTTGGCTACACCTTC. Its protein is CASSLKYGHLVGYTF.

This sequence joins TRBV6-6 and TRBJ2-3; D gene unclear. Germline V gives CDR1 MNHNY, CDR2 SVGAGI (reference sequence). Trimming took 7 bases from V and 1 from J, leaving 12 bases between them. The CDR3 is made up of 14 amino acids. The CDR3 is CASTFRARTDTQYF. The DNA of the CDR3 is TGTGCCAGCACTTTCCGGGCTCGCACAGATACGCAGTATTTT.

The chain employs TRBV7-9 and TRBJ1-2; 8 positions match TRBD1. This CDR3 spans 13 amino acids. The germline CDR1 and CDR2 sequences are SEHNR and FQNEAQ (reference sequence). J was trimmed by 8 bases and V by 5 bases; bases with no gene match: 7. The CDR3 DNA sequence: TGTGCCAGCAGCCAGACGGACAGGGAAGGCTACACCTTC. As protein: CASSQTDREGYTF.